The present entry profiles one T cell receptor beta chain with its context. The antigen is unknown. The PCR ran on 60 Vbeta and 13 Jbeta primers. The protocol was immunoSEQ multiplex PCR, while the TCRdb copy is restricted to in-frame clones and leaves out a portion. The sample records 150,000 or so clones, over 80% being singletons. This CDR3 is built from 19 residues. Germline assignment: CDR1 SGHVS and CDR2 FQNEAQ. V was shortened by 2 bases and J by 0 bases, with 19 bases between the two germline ends. The sample is drawn from a study of cytomegalovirus exposure and HLA in healthy donors. Findings and limits, study-wide: The study flagged approximately 180 TCR beta chains as cytomegalovirus-associated. Later analysis suggested links between common viral pathogens and several top significant clusters. Later on, a genetic analysis was performed. It linked a missense variant in DCLRE1C with V- and J-gene trimming of TCR beta. Based on reports, TCR beta sequences accurately predicted HLA-A and HLA-B alleles for most subjects.

This chain uses TRBV7-8 with TRBJ1-4; the D is unclear. This TCR derives from a man in his fifties in good health and CMV-seropositive. Sequenced sample: PBMCs. The CDR3 sequence is CASSLTGKGGFATNEKLFF. In DNA form, the CDR3 reads TGTGCCAGCAGCTTAACGGGAAAGGGAGGGTTCGCAACTAATGAAAAACTGTTTTTT. Looking up the rest from reference TRBV7-8 and TRBJ1-4 gives the full variable domain: GAGVSQSPRYKVAKRGQDVALRCDPISGHVSLFWYQQALGQGPEFLTYFQNEAQLDKSGLPSDRFFAERPEGSVSTLKIQRTQQEDSAVYLCASSLTGKGGFATNEKLFFGSGTQLSVL.